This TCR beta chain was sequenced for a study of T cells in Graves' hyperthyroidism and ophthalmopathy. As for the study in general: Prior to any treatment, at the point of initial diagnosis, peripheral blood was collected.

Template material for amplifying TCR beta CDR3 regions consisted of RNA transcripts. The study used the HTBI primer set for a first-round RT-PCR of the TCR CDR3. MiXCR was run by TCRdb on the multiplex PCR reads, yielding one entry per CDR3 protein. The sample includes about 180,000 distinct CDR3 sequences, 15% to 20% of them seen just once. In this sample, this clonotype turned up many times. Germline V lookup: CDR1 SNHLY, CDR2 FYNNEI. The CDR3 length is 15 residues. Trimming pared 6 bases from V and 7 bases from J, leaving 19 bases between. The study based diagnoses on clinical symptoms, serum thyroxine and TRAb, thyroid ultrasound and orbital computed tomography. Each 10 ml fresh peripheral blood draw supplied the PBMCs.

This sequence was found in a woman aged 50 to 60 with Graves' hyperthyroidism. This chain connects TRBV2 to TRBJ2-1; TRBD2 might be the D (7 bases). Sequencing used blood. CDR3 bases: TGTGCCAGCAGCCCCCGTGGGGGGGCGGTAAATGAGCAGTTCTTC. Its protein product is CASSPRGGAVNEQFF.